This T cell receptor (beta chain) was identified in a study of CD8 T cells in ankylosing spondylitis. Study observations and caveats: Roughly eight highly homologous variants made up a TCR beta motif that seemed to typify ankylosing spondylitis blood. Certain motif variants had earlier been reported in reactive arthritis synovial fluid and blood. The study looked at matched synovial fluid samples from ankylosing spondylitis patients. Disease-linked clones were reported to be significantly enriched there.

Germline loops: CDR1 SGHKS, CDR2 YYEKEE (reference sequence). The length of the CDR3 is 14 residues. Trimming left V 1 base short and J 4 bases short, with 12 bases between. This clonotype showed up just a few times. Its target is unknown. Preparation of TCR beta libraries was done by quantitative 5'-RACE with molecular barcodes. TCRdb re-called the 5' RACE reads with MiXCR, one entry per CDR3 protein. The table shows about 150,000 distinct CDR3 sequences, with under 45% occurring only once. J is TRBJ2-7 and V is TRBV5-5; possible D gene TRBD2, 6 bases. Input material: synovial fluid, either unsorted or a sorted T cell fraction (not recorded which). The source of this sequence is a male donor with ankylosing spondylitis. CDR3 protein: CASSLHPGRYEQYF. CDR3 sequence (DNA): TGTGCCAGCAGCTTGCATCCGGGGAGGTACGAGCAGTACTTC.